The present T cell receptor (beta chain) was sequenced within a study of shared clonotypes between healthy human individuals. The overall study: Three plates each covered CD4 naive and memory; CD8 naive two, CD8 memory one. Study-level points and caveats: Richness estimates generally favored naive over memory subsets.

Regarding this clone: Its antigen is still unknown.

Germline V gives CDR1 SNHLY, CDR2 FYNNEI. Trimming removed 6 bases from V and 11 bases from J; junction bases left unmatched: 10. The CDR3 is 13 residues long. Sequencing was performed with immunoSEQ multiplex PCR; in TCRdb, only in-frame clones are kept and a portion is missing. The data hold a few million clones, with around 90% observed a single time. The clonotype was recovered from a man between 18 and 35 years old in good health. Some clones in this sample may be carry-over from other donors' samples. Sequencing used naive CD4+ T cells from PBMCs. Subset indicated: CD45RA+ positively selected. The chain employs TRBV2 and TRBJ1-1; 9 positions match TRBD1. In DNA, the CDR3 is TGTGCCAGCAGCCGCAGGACAGGGGTCGGCGCTTTCTTT. It codes for CASSRRTGVGAFF.